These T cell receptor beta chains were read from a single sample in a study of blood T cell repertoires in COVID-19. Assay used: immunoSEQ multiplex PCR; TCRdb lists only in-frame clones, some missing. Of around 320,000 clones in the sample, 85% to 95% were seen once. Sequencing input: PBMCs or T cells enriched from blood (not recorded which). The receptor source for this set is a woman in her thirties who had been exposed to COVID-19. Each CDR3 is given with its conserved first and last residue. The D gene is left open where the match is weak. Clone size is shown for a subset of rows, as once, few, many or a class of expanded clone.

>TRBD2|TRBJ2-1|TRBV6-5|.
CASVAPGLVSNEQFF
TGTGCCAGCGTCGCCCCGGGACTAGTATCGAATGAGCAGTTCTTC
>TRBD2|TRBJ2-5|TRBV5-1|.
CASSLLTSGGQETQYF
TGCGCCAGCAGCCTACTGACTAGCGGGGGGCAAGAGACCCAGTACTTC
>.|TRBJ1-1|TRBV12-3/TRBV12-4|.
CASRRGQHTEAFF
TGTGCCAGCAGACGCGGACAGCACACTGAAGCTTTCTTT
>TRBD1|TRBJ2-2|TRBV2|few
CASTVGQGATGELFF
TGTGCCAGCACTGTGGGACAGGGGGCGACCGGGGAGCTGTTTTTT
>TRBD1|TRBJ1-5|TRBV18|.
CASSPRRQGRGQPQHF
TGTGCCAGCTCACCACGAAGACAGGGTAGAGGTCAGCCCCAGCATTTT
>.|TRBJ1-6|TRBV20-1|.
CSASGTSNSPLHF
TGCAGTGCTAGTGGGACATCCAATTCACCCCTCCACTTT
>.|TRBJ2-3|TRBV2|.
CASQTGRTDTQYF
TGTGCCAGTCAAACAGGACGCACAGATACGCAGTATTTT
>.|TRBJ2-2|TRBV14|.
CASSHLRGSAGELFF
TGTGCCAGCAGCCACTTAAGAGGTTCGGCCGGGGAGCTGTTTTTT
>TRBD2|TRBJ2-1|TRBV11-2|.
CASSLTARTSSYNEQFF
TGTGCCAGCAGCCTCACCGCGAGGACTAGCTCCTACAATGAGCAGTTCTTC
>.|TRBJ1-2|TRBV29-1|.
CSVWADLGGYTF
TGCAGCGTTTGGGCCGACCTCGGCGGCTACACCTTC
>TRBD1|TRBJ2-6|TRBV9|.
CASSPTRGIGANVLTF
TGTGCCAGCAGCCCGACCAGGGGGATCGGGGCCAACGTCCTGACTTTC
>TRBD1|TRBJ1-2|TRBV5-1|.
CASSLGPGTAYGYTF
TGCGCCAGCAGCTTGGGCCCCGGGACAGCCTATGGCTACACCTTC
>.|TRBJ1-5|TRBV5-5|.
CASSLAEGGRQPQHF
TGTGCCAGCAGCTTGGCGGAGGGTGGACGGCAGCCCCAGCATTTT
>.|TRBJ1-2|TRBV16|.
CASSQSRGGANYGYTF
TGTGCCAGCAGCCAATCGAGGGGGGGAGCTAACTATGGCTACACCTTC
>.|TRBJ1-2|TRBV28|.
CASSGGDGLGYTF
TGTGCCAGCAGTGGGGGGGACGGCCTTGGCTACACCTTC
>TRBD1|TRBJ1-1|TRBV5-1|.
CASPEDRPNTEAFF
TGCGCCAGCCCCGAGGACAGGCCGAACACTGAAGCTTTCTTT
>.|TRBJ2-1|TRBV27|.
CASSLSSDNEQFF
TGTGCCAGCAGTTTGTCCTCTGACAATGAGCAGTTCTTC
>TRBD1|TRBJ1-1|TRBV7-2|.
CASSPGGPVAEAFF
TGTGCCAGCAGCCCAGGGGGCCCGGTGGCTGAAGCTTTCTTT
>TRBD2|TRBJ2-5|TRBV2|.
CASREGTSGVPGAQYF
TGTGCCAGCAGGGAGGGGACTAGCGGGGTCCCGGGGGCCCAGTACTTC
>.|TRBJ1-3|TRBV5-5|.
CASSLTTVRGWAGNTIYF
TGTGCCAGCAGCTTGACTACCGTCAGGGGATGGGCTGGAAACACCATATATTTT
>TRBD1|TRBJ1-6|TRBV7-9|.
CASSLETGDDSPLHF
TGTGCCAGCAGCTTAGAGACAGGGGATGATTCACCCCTCCACTTT
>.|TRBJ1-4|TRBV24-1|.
CATSDSGPRGGEKLFF
TGTGCCACCAGTGATTCCGGACCTCGGGGGGGTGAAAAACTGTTTTTT
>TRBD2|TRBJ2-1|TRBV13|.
CASSQRLAGGNNEQFF
TGTGCCAGCAGCCAGAGATTAGCGGGGGGTAACAATGAGCAGTTCTTC
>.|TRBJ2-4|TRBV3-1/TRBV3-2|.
CASSQRAGAGAKNIQYF
TGTGCCAGCAGCCAACGTGCAGGGGCCGGGGCCAAAAACATTCAGTACTTC
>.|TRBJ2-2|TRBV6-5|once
CASSRGFANTGELFF
TGTGCCAGCAGTCGGGGGTTCGCGAACACCGGGGAGCTGTTTTTT
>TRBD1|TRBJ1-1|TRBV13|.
CASSYHGTGFAEAFF
TGTGCCAGCAGCTACCACGGGACAGGGTTTGCTGAAGCTTTCTTT
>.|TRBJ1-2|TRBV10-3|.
CAISEFKGDYGYTF
TGTGCCATCAGTGAGTTTAAGGGAGACTATGGCTACACCTTC
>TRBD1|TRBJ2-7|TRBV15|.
CATSREDRGHYEQYF
TGTGCCACCAGCAGAGAGGACAGGGGGCACTACGAGCAGTACTTC
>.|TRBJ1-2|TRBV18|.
CASSPDRSYGYTF
TGTGCCAGCTCACCAGACAGATCCTATGGCTACACCTTC
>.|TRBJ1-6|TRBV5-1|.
CASSFGPENDSPLHF
TGCGCCAGCAGCTTTGGTCCTGAGAATGATTCACCCCTCCACTTT
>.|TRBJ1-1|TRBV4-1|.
CASSQGSLRRNTEAFF
TGCGCCAGCAGCCAAGGAAGCCTAAGGAGGAACACTGAAGCTTTCTTT
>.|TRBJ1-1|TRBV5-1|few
CASSARTVSGRNTEAFF
TGCGCCAGCAGCGCCCGGACAGTTTCAGGAAGGAACACTGAAGCTTTCTTT
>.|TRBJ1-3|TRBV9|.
CASSPSERGSGNTIYF
TGTGCCAGCAGCCCCAGCGAAAGGGGTTCTGGAAACACCATATATTTT
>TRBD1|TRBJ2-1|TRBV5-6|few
CASSPRRTGGYNEQFF
TGTGCCAGCAGCCCCCGGCGGACAGGGGGCTACAATGAGCAGTTCTTC
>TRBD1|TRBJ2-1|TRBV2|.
CASSGQGRYNEQFF
TGTGCCAGCAGCGGACAGGGAAGGTACAATGAGCAGTTCTTC
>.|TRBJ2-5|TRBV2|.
CASSRLVSQETQYF
TGTGCCAGCAGTCGATTGGTCAGCCAAGAGACCCAGTACTTC
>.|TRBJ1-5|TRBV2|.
CASSDARSNQPQHF
TGTGCCAGCAGTGACGCGCGGAGCAATCAGCCCCAGCATTTT
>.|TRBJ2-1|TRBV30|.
CAWSVVRNEQFF
TGTGCCTGGAGTGTAGTGCGCAATGAGCAGTTCTTC
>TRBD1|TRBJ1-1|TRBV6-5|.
CASSLPQGRAFF
TGTGCCTCATCACTTCCACAGGGGCGGGCTTTCTTT